This TCR beta chain was sequenced in a study of T cells expressing NK-cell markers. About the research overall: With respect to HCMV, most of the eight sequenced donors were seropositive, and one was seronegative.

On this clonotype: Its antigen is undetermined.

Overall study findings and caveats: Among four donors, these clonotypes also ranked first in the CD3+CD56-NKG2C+ fraction. Whether expanded NKG2C+ T cell clones were HCMV-specific remained unclear.

This CDR3 comprises 16 residues. CDR1 LGHNA and CDR2 YSLEER come from the germline V gene. TCRdb re-called the 5' RACE reads and shows each CDR3 protein once, DNA omitted. There are approximately 460,000 distinct CDR3 sequences in the sample, with about 7.3% held by the top ten. This TCR was sampled from a woman between 18 and 75 years old in good health. The J gene is TRBJ2-5, the V gene TRBV4-3; TCRdb calls TRBD2, which cannot be checked without DNA. Sequencing was carried out using blood T cells: a sorted CD56 or NKG2C T cell subset, CD4+ or CD8+ T cells, or bulk PBMC T cells (not recorded which). CDR3 region: CASSQGAASWGETQYF.